This TCR beta chain comes out of a study of cytomegalovirus exposure and HLA in healthy donors. About the research overall: Assignment to the Caucasian-associated ancestry cluster applied to over 70% of the approximately 380 genotyped donors. Regarding the study as a whole: Testing in vitro showed three CMV-associated chains specific for CMV antigens. Diagnosis of cytomegalovirus status made by the classifier reportedly showed high specificity and sensitivity. TCR beta chains numbering some 150 were designated cytomegalovirus-associated.

A word on this clone: Antigen specificity is unknown.

60 Vbeta and 13 Jbeta primers were used in PCR. Assay: immunoSEQ multiplex PCR; the TCRdb copy retains only in-frame clones and omits some. The data contain some 170,000 clones, 60% to 80% of them singletons. The CDR3 contains 15 residues. In germline, CDR1 is MNHNY, CDR2 SVGAGI (reference sequence). V shed 6 bases and J shed 0 bases, with 12 bases lying between them. Sequencing was done on a sample of PBMCs. The chain couples TRBV6-6 to TRBJ2-1, with D maybe TRBD2 (6 bases). This sequence was found in a middle-aged man in good health and CMV-seropositive. CDR3 loop: CASRPGLTSYNEQFF. For the CDR3, the DNA is TGTGCCAGCAGACCCGGACTAACCTCCTACAATGAGCAGTTCTTC.